This record covers a single T cell receptor beta chain. This clonotype appeared many times. No cognate antigen has been identified for it. One base away there is no much larger clone; base qualities are not given. This record belongs to a study of neurological immune-mediated disorders (dated by TCRdb to the late 2010s). Notes on the research overall: Peripheral blood TCR-beta repertoires from patients with HTLV-I-associated myelopathy (HAM/TSP), patients with multiple sclerosis, and healthy controls were compared in the study using UMI-based sequencing. Alongside PBMC samples, the set of approximately 100 TCR-beta libraries contained longitudinal samples, technical triplicates, and paired CD4+ and CD8+ T-cell subsets that had been sorted. Longitudinal HAM/TSP donors and healthy donors each had 3 time-points at intervals of about 3-45 months. Of the roughly 70 subjects in the cohort, around 14 were HAM/TSP patients, roughly 35 were multiple sclerosis patients, and 20 were healthy controls.

cDNA was synthesized by template-switch 5'RACE using a primer carrying a 10-nucleotide random unique molecular identifier by which each TCR transcript was tagged. Over 200 million TCR-beta sequences, covering 15-18 subjects, were produced in each sequencing run. Total RNA was extracted with the RNeasy kit. The KAPA Real-time Library Amplification kit was used to amplify TCR-beta VDJ regions with primers for the TCR constant region and the 5'RACE anchor. Sample indexes and Illumina adaptors were added in a first PCR, after which library yield was increased in a second PCR. After Ampure bead purification, the roughly 650 bp TCR product was size-selected on a 2% E-gel SizeSelection system. Before pooling, library quality was assessed on a Bioanalyzer, concentration was determined with Qubit, and library quantification was performed with the Kapa Library Quantification kit. An Illumina HiSeq 2500 sequenced the libraries paired-end 2 x 150 bp. To increase sequence diversity, roughly 24-32% phiX was spiked into each library pool. The paper's processing steps were these. Quality-filtered reads were processed with the UMI-based MiGEC pipeline, and over 75% of raw TCR sequences were removed by the MiGEC pipeline during error correction. IMGT germline references were used for aligning VDJ genes, and each clonotype was defined as a unique CDR3 amino acid sequence together with its V-J genes. Clonal expansion, Shannon diversity, and CDR3 relatedness (CalcPairwiseDistances, ClusterSamples) were evaluated with VDJtools, and phylogenetic trees were built with CLCbio workbench. A clone was classed as expanded if it had 8 or more unique UMIs, a cutoff based on coefficient-of-variation modelling across technical triplicates. The raw public data were reprocessed by TCRdb itself: fastp quality trimming at Q25, MiXCR clonotype calling, in-frame beta chains only. CDR3 protein sequences are deduplicated, and each keeps its most common genes and DNA. Here the V and J calls rest on TCRdb's processing, not on the authors' analysis. This sample comprises about 60,000 distinct CDR3 sequences, about 8.9% of them detected only once. Under 15% of the sample is taken by the ten largest.

Study-level results and caveats: The highest TCR clonal expansion was observed in HAM/TSP patients, whereas the lowest was observed in MS patients, even when compared with healthy controls. Across subjects, expanded clones never shared an identical CDR3 amino acid sequence, which suggests that the TCR-beta repertoires in every group were private.

What this sample's time point label stands for: longitudinal time-point 2. Healthy controls were blood bank volunteers in Maryland, USA. Unsorted PBMC libraries were generated from 2 million PBMCs stored in RNAlater at -80 °C until RNA extraction. PBMCs were separated from peripheral blood using Ficoll-Hypaque density gradient centrifugation and then cryopreserved in liquid nitrogen. The sequence was collected from a man under 40 in good health. Sequenced sample: PBMCs.

The DNA is as follows: TGTGCCAGCAGCAAGTTTCTCGCGGACACCGGGGAGCTGTTTTTT. Translated, this gives CASSKFLADTGELFF. The chain is encoded by TRBV5-5 joined to TRBJ2-2; confidence is insufficient to name the D gene. V gives up 4 bases and J gives up 3 bases, and the segment between their germline ends measures 13 bases. According to the germline V gene (reference sequence), CDR1 reads SGHKS and CDR2 reads YYEKEE. There are 15 amino acids in the CDR3, from cysteine to phenylalanine inclusive. Here the CDR3 DNA is all that survives: 45 bases in frame from base 1.